A single sample is the source of the 22 T cell receptor beta chains below, sequenced in a study of shared clonotypes between healthy human individuals. The table came from immunoSEQ multiplex PCR; TCRdb's copy has only in-frame clones and leaves some out. The sample yields about 2.1 million clones, roughly 93% seen once. Positive CCR7 selection of CD45RO-negative cells yielded the naive CD8 cells, and terminally differentiated effector memory CD45RA+ cells were excluded. The specimen sequenced was naive CD8+ T cells from PBMCs. Source of these receptors: a man between 18 and 35 years old in good health. Some clones in this sample may be carry-over from other donors' samples.

J is TRBJ1-1 and V is TRBV25-1, with no clear D. V lost 3 bases and J 7 bases, leaving 9 bases between the germline ends. The CDR3 spans 12 residues. Germline values: CDR1 MGHDK, CDR2 SYGVNS. The CDR3 DNA follows: TGTGCCAGCAGTGATTTGGGCATTGAAGCTTTCTTT. It yields the protein CASSDLGIEAFF.

The chain links TRBV2 to TRBJ2-7, with D possibly being TRBD2 (5 bases). The CDR3 consists of 14 residues. V was shortened by 2 bases and J by 4 bases, with 12 bases between the two germline ends. Germline V CDR1 and CDR2: SNHLY, FYNNEI. The CDR3 protein is CASSELRGLYEQYF. The CDR3, as DNA: TGTGCCAGCAGTGAACTAAGAGGACTTTACGAGCAGTACTTC. The complete variable domain, with remaining parts taken from reference TRBV2 and TRBJ2-7, reads EPEVTQTPSHQVTQMGQEVILRCVPISNHLYFYWYRQILGQKVEFLVSFYNNEISEKSEIFDDQFSVERPDGSNFTLKIRSTKLEDSAMYFCASSELRGLYEQYFGPGTRLTVT.

The chain uses TRBV9 and TRBJ2-1; 7 nucleotides match TRBD2. The V and J ends lost 4 bases and 0 bases, in that order; junction bases with no gene match: 22. CDR1 SGDLS and CDR2 YYNGEE come from the germline V gene. The CDR3 has 21 amino acids. In nucleotides, the CDR3 is TGTGCCAGCAGCCACCCCCTGGGGCTAGCGGCGCTGCCTAGCTCCTACAATGAGCAGTTCTTC. Translating it yields CASSHPLGLAALPSSYNEQFF.

CDR3 sequence (DNA): TGTGCCAGCAGTTCAGCGGGCCTAGCCTACGAGCAGTACTTC. Encoded protein: CASSSAGLAYEQYF. The chain employs TRBV27 and TRBJ2-7, with D perhaps TRBD2 (6 bases). Trimming cost V 4 bases and J 2 bases, with 12 bases left between them. The CDR3 contains 14 residues. Per the germline V gene, CDR1 is MNHEY and CDR2 is SMNVEV (reference sequence).

The chain carries TRBV12-5 and TRBJ2-7, with 14 bases identical to TRBD2. V was clipped by 0 bases and J by 3 bases; unmatched bases: 19. The CDR3 covers 22 residues. Germline-derived CDR1 and CDR2 are LGHNT and FRNRAP. CDR3 region: CASGLVLGLAGESRVISYEQYF. The CDR3 DNA is TGTGCTAGTGGTTTGGTGTTGGGACTAGCGGGAGAGTCCCGTGTCATCAGCTACGAGCAGTACTTC.

The gene calls are TRBV5-1 and TRBJ1-1; no reliable D call. The CDR3 runs 15 residues. Trimming removed 4 bases at V and 0 bases at J, with 13 bases between. The germline V gene encodes CDR1 SGHRS and CDR2 YFSETQ. The CDR3 here is CASSGGPSMNTEAFF. The CDR3 region has the DNA TGCGCCAGCAGCGGCGGGCCGTCGATGAACACTGAAGCTTTCTTT.

This chain joins TRBV9 and TRBJ2-7, with 10 bases that match TRBD2. The CDR3 extends over 16 amino acids. V shed 7 bases and J 3 bases; nucleotides not matched to a gene: 13. The V gene's germline CDR1 is SGDLS and CDR2 YYNGEE. The CDR3 loop reads CASDQAGTSAYYEQYF. The CDR3 coding sequence is TGTGCCAGCGACCAGGCCGGGACTAGCGCCTACTACGAGCAGTACTTC.

The chain employs TRBV9 and TRBJ2-5, with 9 positions matching TRBD1. CDR1 and CDR2 (germline): SGDLS, YYNGEE. V dropped 0 bases and J dropped 4; count of bases not matched to a gene: 4. The CDR3 is 15 amino acids. The CDR3 reads CASSVGDRVTETQYF. CDR3 DNA: TGTGCCAGCAGCGTAGGGGACAGGGTGACAGAGACCCAGTACTTC.

This clone was recorded once. The V call is TRBV28, the J call TRBJ2-7, with TRBD1 identical over 7 bases. CDR1 MDHEN and CDR2 SYDVKM come from the germline V gene. Trimming at V came to 6 bases and at J to 2 bases, leaving 16 bases not matched to a gene. This CDR3 is built from 17 residues. CDR3 sequence reads: CASSHPGWTGGPYEQYF. CDR3 DNA sequence: TGTGCCAGCAGCCATCCAGGGTGGACAGGAGGCCCCTACGAGCAGTACTTC.

This rearrangement joins TRBV27 to TRBJ2-7, with unresolved D. There are 14 residues in the CDR3. CDR1 is MNHEY, CDR2 SMNVEV, per germline (reference sequence). V dropped 4 bases and J dropped 3 bases, with 13 bases sitting between them. CDR3 region: CASSSLGPSYEQYF. CDR3 coding DNA: TGTGCCAGCAGTTCTCTAGGACCGAGCTACGAGCAGTACTTC.

The J gene is TRBJ1-6, the V gene TRBV6-1; D remains ambiguous. CDR1 is MNHNS, CDR2 SASEGT, per germline. The CDR3 totals 14 residues. Between the trimmed V and J ends, which lost 6 bases and 10 bases, there was a span of 16 bases. The CDR3 DNA reads as TGTGCCAGCAGCACGACGGACTCACGGTCACCCCTCCACTTT. Protein sequence: CASSTTDSRSPLHF.

This clone showed up just once. J is TRBJ2-5 and V is TRBV12-5; D may be TRBD1 (6 bases). CDR3 length: 16 amino acids. CDR1 LGHNT and CDR2 FRNRAP come from the germline V gene. Trimming pared 6 bases from V and 1 base from J, leaving 18 bases between. CDR3 DNA: TGTGCTAGTGGACAGGGTAGGCAGGGCCTCCAAGAGACCCAGTACTTC. It codes for CASGQGRQGLQETQYF.

The V call is TRBV5-5, the J call TRBJ2-4; 9 nucleotides agree with TRBD1. V dropped 3 bases and J dropped 0; count of bases not matched to a gene: 7. This CDR3 is 17 amino acids long. Germline values: CDR1 SGHKS, CDR2 YYEKEE (reference sequence). The CDR3 coding sequence is TGTGCCAGCAGCTACGGACAGGGGAAATTAGCCAAAAACATTCAGTACTTC. Its protein is CASSYGQGKLAKNIQYF.

J is TRBJ2-7 and V is TRBV28, with 9 bases that match TRBD2. Germline assignment: CDR1 MDHEN and CDR2 SYDVKM. V gave up 4 bases and J gave up 5 bases; unmatched junction bases: 12. CDR3 length equals 16 residues. The DNA of the CDR3 is TGTGCCAGCAGTTCCACTGGGACTAGCAAGGAGAACGAGCAGTACTTC. Translated: CASSSTGTSKENEQYF.

The chain joins TRBV11-3 to TRBJ2-3, with D perhaps TRBD1 (6 bases). The germline CDR1 and CDR2 sequences are SGHNT and YENEEA. CDR3 size: 16 residues. V lost 4 bases to trimming and J lost 0 bases, with 14 bases between them. CDR3 bases: TGTGCCAGCAGCTCCCGGACAGCCTCAAGCACAGATACGCAGTATTTT. It encodes CASSSRTASSTDTQYF.

This rearrangement joins TRBV2 to TRBJ1-5; 9 bases are shared with TRBD1. Germline CDR1 is SNHLY and CDR2 is FYNNEI. V lost 4 bases and J lost 1; bases outside the gene matches: 8. There are 17 residues in the CDR3. CDR3 loop: CASSAGTGIMSNQPQHF. Written as DNA, the CDR3 is TGTGCCAGCAGTGCTGGGACAGGGATTATGAGCAATCAGCCCCAGCATTTT.

The J gene is TRBJ2-3, the V gene TRBV27; no clear D. Looked up from germline, CDR1 is MNHEY and CDR2 is SMNVEV (reference sequence). The V and J ends lost 7 bases and 2 bases respectively, with 10 bases between them. This CDR3 has 13 amino acids. The CDR3 sequence: CASTKGPTDTQYF. CDR3 DNA: TGTGCCAGCACCAAAGGCCCCACAGATACGCAGTATTTT.

The chain uses TRBV28 and TRBJ2-5; perhaps TRBD2 as D (6 bases). The tail of the sequence fits TRBJ2-7 better, so the J call may be wrong. CDR3 length: 10 amino acids. In germline, CDR1 is MDHEN, CDR2 SYDVKM. The CDR3 sequence is CASGLYEQYF. CDR3 in DNA: TGTGCCAGCGGACTATACGAGCAGTACTTC.

The rearrangement uses TRBV11-2 and TRBJ2-1, with D possibly TRBD2 on 6 matching bases. The length of the CDR3 is 16 residues. Trimming removed 2 bases at V and 3 bases at J, with 14 bases between. The germline CDR1 and CDR2 sequences are SGHAT and FQNNGV. The CDR3 DNA is TGTGCCAGCAGCTTAAGGGCGGGGAACAACTACAATGAGCAGTTCTTC. Translation gives CASSLRAGNNYNEQFF. The full variable domain, in which reference TRBV11-2 and TRBJ2-1 provide the parts outside the CDR3, is EAGVAQSPRYKIIEKRQSVAFWCNPISGHATLYWYQQILGQGPKLLIQFQNNGVVDDSQLPKDRFSAERLKGVDSTLKIQPAKLEDSAVYLCASSLRAGNNYNEQFFGPGTRLTVL.

Only one count was recorded for this clone. The J gene is TRBJ1-3, the V gene TRBV13; unclear D gene. Germline V gene sequence: CDR1 PRHDT, CDR2 FYEKMQ (reference sequence). The CDR3 has 16 amino acids. V was clipped by 2 bases and J by 0 bases, with 11 bases between them. DNA for the CDR3: TGTGCCAGCAGCTTATCCGTCACCGACTCTGGAAACACCATATATTTT. Protein sequence: CASSLSVTDSGNTIYF.

V usage is TRBV19 and J usage is TRBJ1-4, with D maybe TRBD1 (5 bases). In germline, CDR1 is LNHDA, CDR2 SQIVND (reference sequence). This CDR3 has 12 amino acids. V was pared by 10 bases and J by 10 bases, with 16 bases between. The CDR3 here is CAIGREDGKLFF. DNA of the CDR3: TGTGCCATCGGCAGGGAAGACGGAAAACTGTTTTTT.

V gene TRBV27 combines with J gene TRBJ1-2; D might be TRBD1 (6 bases). The CDR3 is made up of 15 amino acids. Germline V lookup: CDR1 MNHEY, CDR2 SMNVEV (reference sequence). Trimming removed 3 bases at V and 4 bases at J, with 15 bases between. The DNA for the CDR3 is TGTGCCAGCAGTTTTACAGGGTTTTCAGGCTATGGCTACACCTTC. This sequence encodes CASSFTGFSGYGYTF.